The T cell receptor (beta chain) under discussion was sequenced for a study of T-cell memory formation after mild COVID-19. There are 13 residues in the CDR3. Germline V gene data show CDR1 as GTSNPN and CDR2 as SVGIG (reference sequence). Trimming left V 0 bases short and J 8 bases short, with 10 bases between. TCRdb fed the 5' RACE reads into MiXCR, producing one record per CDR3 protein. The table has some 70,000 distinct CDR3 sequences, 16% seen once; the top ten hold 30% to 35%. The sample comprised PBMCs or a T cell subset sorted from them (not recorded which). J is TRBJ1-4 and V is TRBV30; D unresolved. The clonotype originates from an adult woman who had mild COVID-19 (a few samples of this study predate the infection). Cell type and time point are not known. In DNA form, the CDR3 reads TGTGCCTGGAGTGTACTGGTATGGGAAAAACTGTTTTTT. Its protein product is CAWSVLVWEKLFF.